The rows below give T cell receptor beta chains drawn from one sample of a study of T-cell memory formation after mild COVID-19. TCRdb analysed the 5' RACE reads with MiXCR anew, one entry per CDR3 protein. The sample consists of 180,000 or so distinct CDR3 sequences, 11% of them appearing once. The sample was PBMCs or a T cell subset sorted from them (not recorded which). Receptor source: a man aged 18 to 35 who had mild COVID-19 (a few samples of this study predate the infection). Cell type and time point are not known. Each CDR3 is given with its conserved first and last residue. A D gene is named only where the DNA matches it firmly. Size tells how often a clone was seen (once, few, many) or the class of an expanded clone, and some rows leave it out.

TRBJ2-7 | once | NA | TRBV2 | TGTGCCAGCCCCAGGGGTGGCTACGAGCAGTACTTC | CASPRGGYEQYF
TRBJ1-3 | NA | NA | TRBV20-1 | TGCAGTGCTAGGGCATTGGGGGGAGTTGGAAACACCATATATTTT | CSARALGGVGNTIYF
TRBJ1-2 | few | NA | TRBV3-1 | TGTGCCAGCAGCCAAGATGGGGTCGGTGGCTATGGCTACACCTTC | CASSQDGVGGYGYTF
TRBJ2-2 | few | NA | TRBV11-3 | TGTGCCAGCAGCTTAGATCAGCGGGCAGGGTACACCGGGGAGCTGTTTTTT | CASSLDQRAGYTGELFF
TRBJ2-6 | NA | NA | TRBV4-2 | TGTGCCAGCAGCCCAGAAGGACCTGAGCTGGCTGGGGCCAACGTCCTGACTTTC | CASSPEGPELAGANVLTF
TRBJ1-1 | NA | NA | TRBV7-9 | TGTGCCAGCAGCGTAAAGGACACTGAAGCTTTCTTT | CASSVKDTEAFF
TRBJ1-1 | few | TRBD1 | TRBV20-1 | TGCAGTGCTAGGGATCCCGGGACAGGGGAAACTGAAGCTTTCTTT | CSARDPGTGETEAFF
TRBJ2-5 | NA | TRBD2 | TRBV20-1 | TGCAGTGCGCCTCTAGCGGGGGGGCAACAGACCCAGTACTTC | CSAPLAGGQQTQYF
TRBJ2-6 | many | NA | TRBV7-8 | TGTGCCAGCAGCTTACCCCGACGGTACTCTGGGGCCAACGTCCTGACTTTC | CASSLPRRYSGANVLTF
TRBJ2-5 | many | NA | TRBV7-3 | TGCGCCAGCAGCCGGGACTACCAAGAGACCCAGTACTTC | CASSRDYQETQYF
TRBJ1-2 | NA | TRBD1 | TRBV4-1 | TGCGCCAGCAGCCAAGACCGGGACAGGGGTTTGCGGTCGTATGCCTACACCTTC | CASSQDRDRGLRSYAYTF
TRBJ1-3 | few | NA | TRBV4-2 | TGTGCCAGCAGCCAAGGTTTGGACTCCAGTGGCTCTGGAAACACCATATATTTT | CASSQGLDSSGSGNTIYF
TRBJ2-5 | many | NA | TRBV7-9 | TGTGCCAGCAGCAAGGGGACCGGGGAGACCCAGTACTTC | CASSKGTGETQYF
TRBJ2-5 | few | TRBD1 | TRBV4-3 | TGCGCCAGCAGCCAAGATGCCACCAGGGGGGAGACCCAGTACTTC | CASSQDATRGETQYF
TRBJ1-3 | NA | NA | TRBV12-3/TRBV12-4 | TGTGCCAGCAGTTTCCGGACGCTCGGAAACACCATATATTTT | CASSFRTLGNTIYF
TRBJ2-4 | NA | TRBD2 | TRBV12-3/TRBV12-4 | TGTGCCAGCAGTTTTGGCCTAGCGGGGGGCGGGAAAAACATTCAGTACTTC | CASSFGLAGGGKNIQYF
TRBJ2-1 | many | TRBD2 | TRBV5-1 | TGCGCCAGCAGCTCCGCTAGCGGGGACATCAATGAGCAGTTCTTC | CASSSASGDINEQFF
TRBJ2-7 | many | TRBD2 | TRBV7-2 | TGTGCCAGCAGCTTAAGAGCGGGGGGGCCGCGGCAGTACTTC | CASSLRAGGPRQYF
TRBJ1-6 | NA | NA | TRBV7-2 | TGTGCCAGCAGCTTAGGAAATACCTATAATTCACCCCTCCACTTT | CASSLGNTYNSPLHF
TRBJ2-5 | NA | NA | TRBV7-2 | TGTGCCAGCAGTCTGGGCAGGGAGTACCAAGAGACCCAGTACTTC | CASSLGREYQETQYF
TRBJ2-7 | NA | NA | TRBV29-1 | TGCAGCGTTGGGGAAACGGCCTACGAGCAGTACTTC | CSVGETAYEQYF
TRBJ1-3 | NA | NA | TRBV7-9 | TGTGCCAGCAGCTTAGCCCAGACGGAGCGGGACACCATATATTTT | CASSLAQTERDTIYF
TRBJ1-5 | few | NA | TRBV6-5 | TGTGCCAGCAGTTACGCGAGAAATCAGCCCCAGCATTTT | CASSYARNQPQHF
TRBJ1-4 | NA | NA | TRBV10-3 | TGTGCCATCAGTGAGCAGGGGGAAAAACTGTTTTTT | CAISEQGEKLFF
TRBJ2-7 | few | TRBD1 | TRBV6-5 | TGTGCCAGCAGTATCCACAGGGGGCTGGACGAGCAGTACTTC | CASSIHRGLDEQYF
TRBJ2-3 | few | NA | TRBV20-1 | TGCAGTGCTAGCGGGGGAACTAGCACAGATACGCAGTATTTT | CSASGGTSTDTQYF
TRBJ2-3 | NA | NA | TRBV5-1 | TGCGCCAGCAGCTTGGTACCCGGAGATACGCAGTATTTT | CASSLVPGDTQYF
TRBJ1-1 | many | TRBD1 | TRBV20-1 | TGCAGTGCTAGCGGGACAGGGGTGAACAGGGAAGCTTTCTTT | CSASGTGVNREAFF
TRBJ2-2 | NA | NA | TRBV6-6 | TGTGCCAGCAGTTCAGCCACCGGGGAGCTGTTTTTT | CASSSATGELFF
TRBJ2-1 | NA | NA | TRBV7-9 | TGTGCCAGCAGCCCTACCCGGGAGTACGCAACCTACAATGAGCAGTTCTTC | CASSPTREYATYNEQFF
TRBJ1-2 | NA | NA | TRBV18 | TGTGCCAGCTCACAGACAGCCGACTATGGCTACACCTTC | CASSQTADYGYTF
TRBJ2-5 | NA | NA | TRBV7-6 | TGTGCCATCAGCTCCGTGGACGGACGAGGAGAGACCCAGTACTTC | CAISSVDGRGETQYF
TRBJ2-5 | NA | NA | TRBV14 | TGTGCCAGCAGCCAAGTCCGGGTCTTCTGGGAGACCCAGTACTTC | CASSQVRVFWETQYF
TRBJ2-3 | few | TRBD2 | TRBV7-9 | TGTGCCAGCAGCCCCCGCGGGGGAGAGGATACGCAGTATTTT | CASSPRGGEDTQYF
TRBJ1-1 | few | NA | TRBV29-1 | TGCAGCGCCACCGGGGCCGAGGGCACTGAAGCTTTCTTT | CSATGAEGTEAFF
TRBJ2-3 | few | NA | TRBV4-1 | TGCGCCAGCAGCCAAGTTGCCGCAAGTACAGATACGCAGTATTTT | CASSQVAASTDTQYF
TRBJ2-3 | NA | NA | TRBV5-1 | TGCGCCAGCAGCTTGGTAATGATCTCAGATACGCAGTATTTT | CASSLVMISDTQYF
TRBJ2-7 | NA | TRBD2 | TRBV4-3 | TGCGCCAGCAGCCGGGCTAGCGGCTCCTACGAGCAGTACTTC | CASSRASGSYEQYF
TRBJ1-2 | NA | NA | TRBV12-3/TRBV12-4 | TGTGCCAGCAGGATCCGGGGCACCTATGGCTACACCTTC | CASRIRGTYGYTF
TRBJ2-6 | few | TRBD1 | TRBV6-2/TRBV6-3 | TGTGCCAGCAGTTACCCGACAGGGCTACCCTCTGGGGCCAACGTCCTGACTTTC | CASSYPTGLPSGANVLTF
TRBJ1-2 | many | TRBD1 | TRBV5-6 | TGTGCCAGCAGCAGATACTACAGGGGGCCTGGCTACACCTTC | CASSRYYRGPGYTF
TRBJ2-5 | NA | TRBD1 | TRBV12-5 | TGTGCTAGTGGTGCCAGGACAGGAATAGAGACCCAGTACTTC | CASGARTGIETQYF
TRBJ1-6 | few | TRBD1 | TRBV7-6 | TGTGCCAGCAGCTTATCGGGACAGGGGTATTCACCCCTCCACTTT | CASSLSGQGYSPLHF
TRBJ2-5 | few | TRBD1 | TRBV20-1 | TGCTCGGGACAGAGGTTGAAGGAAGCCCAGTACTTC | CSGQRLKEAQYF
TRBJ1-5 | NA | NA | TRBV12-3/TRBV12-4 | TGTTCCAGCAGTTCCGGGACGGCCTCTCAGCCCCAGCATTTT | CSSSSGTASQPQHF
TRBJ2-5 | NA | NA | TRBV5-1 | TGCGCCAGCAACCCCTCCGGGGCCCAAGAGACCCAGTACTTC | CASNPSGAQETQYF
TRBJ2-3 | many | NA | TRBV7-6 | TGTGCCAGCAGGTCCAGTAGCACAGATACGCAGTATTTT | CASRSSSTDTQYF
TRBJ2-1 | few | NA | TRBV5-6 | TGTGCCAGCAGCTTTTTGGGAGCCGACCACAATGAGCAGTTCTTC | CASSFLGADHNEQFF
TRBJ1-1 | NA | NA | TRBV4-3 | TGCGCCAGCAGCCCCTCCGATGGTCGGGGAGGGAAAGCTTTCTTT | CASSPSDGRGGKAFF
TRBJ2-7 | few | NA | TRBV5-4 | TGTGCCAGCAGCTTGGCCTACCGGGGCGGACGCGCTCGGGAGCAGTACTTC | CASSLAYRGGRAREQYF
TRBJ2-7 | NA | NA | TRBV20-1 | TGCAGTGCTGGCCGGGTAGGGCTCGACGAGCAGTACTTC | CSAGRVGLDEQYF
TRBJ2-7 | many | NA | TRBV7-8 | TGTGCCAGCCATCTCTTAAGGTCCGGCTACGAGCAGTACTTC | CASHLLRSGYEQYF
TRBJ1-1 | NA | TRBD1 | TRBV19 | TGTGCCAGTGCCTACCGACAGGGGCAGGGGACTGAAGCTTTCTTT | CASAYRQGQGTEAFF
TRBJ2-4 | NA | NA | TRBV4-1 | TGCGCCAGCAGCCAGGCGGACACGACCAAAAACATTCAGTACTTC | CASSQADTTKNIQYF
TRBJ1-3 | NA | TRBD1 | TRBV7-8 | TGTGCCAGCAGCCGGACAGGAGGCTCTGGAAACACCATATATTTT | CASSRTGGSGNTIYF